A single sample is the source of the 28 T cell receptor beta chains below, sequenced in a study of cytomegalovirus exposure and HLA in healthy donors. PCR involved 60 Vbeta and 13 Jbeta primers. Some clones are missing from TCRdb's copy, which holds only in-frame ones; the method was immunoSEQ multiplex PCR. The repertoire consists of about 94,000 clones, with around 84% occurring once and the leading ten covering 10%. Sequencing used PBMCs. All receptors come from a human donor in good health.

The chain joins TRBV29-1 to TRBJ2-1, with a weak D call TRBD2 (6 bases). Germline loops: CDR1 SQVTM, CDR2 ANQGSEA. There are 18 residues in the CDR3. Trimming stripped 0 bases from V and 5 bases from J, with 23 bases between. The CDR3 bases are TGCAGCGTTGAAGACGGAGGGAGGACTCCGACCATGAACAATGAGCAGTTCTTC. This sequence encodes CSVEDGGRTPTMNNEQFF.

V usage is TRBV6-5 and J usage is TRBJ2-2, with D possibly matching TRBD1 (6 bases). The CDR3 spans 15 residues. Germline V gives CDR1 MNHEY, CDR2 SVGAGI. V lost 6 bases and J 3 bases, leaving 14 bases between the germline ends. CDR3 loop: CASSRVRGDTGELFF. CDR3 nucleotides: TGTGCCAGCAGCCGGGTCAGGGGAGACACCGGGGAGCTGTTTTTT.

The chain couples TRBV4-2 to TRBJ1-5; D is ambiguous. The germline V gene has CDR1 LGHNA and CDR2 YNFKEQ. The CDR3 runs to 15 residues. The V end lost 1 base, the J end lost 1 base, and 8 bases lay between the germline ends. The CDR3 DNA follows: TGTGCCAGCAGCCAAGTTGCGGCGAGCAATCAGCCCCAGCATTTT. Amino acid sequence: CASSQVAASNQPQHF.

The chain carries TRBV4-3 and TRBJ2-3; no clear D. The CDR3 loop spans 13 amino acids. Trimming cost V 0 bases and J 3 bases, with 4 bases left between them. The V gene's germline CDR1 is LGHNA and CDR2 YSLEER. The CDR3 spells CASSQDRTDTQYF. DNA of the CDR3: TGCGCCAGCAGCCAAGACCGGACAGATACGCAGTATTTT.

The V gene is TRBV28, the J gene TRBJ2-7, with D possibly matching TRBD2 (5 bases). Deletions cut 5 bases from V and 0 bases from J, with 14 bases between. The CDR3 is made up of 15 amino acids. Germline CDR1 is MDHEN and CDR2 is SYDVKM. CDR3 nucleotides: TGTGCCAGCAGTGGCGCCGGGGTACCCTCCTACGAGCAGTACTTC. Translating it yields CASSGAGVPSYEQYF.

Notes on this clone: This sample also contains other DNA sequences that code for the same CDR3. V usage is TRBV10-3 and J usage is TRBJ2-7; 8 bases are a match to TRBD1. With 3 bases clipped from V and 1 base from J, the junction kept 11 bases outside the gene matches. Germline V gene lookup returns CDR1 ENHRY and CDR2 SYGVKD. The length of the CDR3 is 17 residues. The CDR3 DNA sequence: TGTGCCATCAGTGAAGGCGGACAGGGCTGGCTTTCCTACGAGCAGTACTTC. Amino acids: CAISEGGQGWLSYEQYF.

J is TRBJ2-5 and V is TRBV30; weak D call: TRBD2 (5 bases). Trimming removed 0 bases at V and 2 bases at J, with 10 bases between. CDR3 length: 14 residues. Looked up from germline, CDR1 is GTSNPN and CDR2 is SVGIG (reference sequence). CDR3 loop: CAWSVRTGQETQYF. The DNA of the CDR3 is TGTGCCTGGAGTGTAAGGACGGGGCAAGAGACCCAGTACTTC.

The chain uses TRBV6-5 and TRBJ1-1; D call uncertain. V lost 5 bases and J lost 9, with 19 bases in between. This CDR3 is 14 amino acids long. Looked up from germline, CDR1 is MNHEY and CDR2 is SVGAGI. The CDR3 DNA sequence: TGTGCCAGCAGTACATCCCCGACAACGCCACAAGCTTTCTTT. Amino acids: CASSTSPTTPQAFF.

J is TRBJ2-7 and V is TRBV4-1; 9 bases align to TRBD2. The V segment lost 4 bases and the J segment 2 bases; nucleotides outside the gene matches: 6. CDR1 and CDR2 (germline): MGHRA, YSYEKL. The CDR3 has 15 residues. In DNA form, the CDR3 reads TGCGCCAGCAGCCTCATGACTAGCGGCGCCTACGAGCAGTACTTC. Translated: CASSLMTSGAYEQYF.

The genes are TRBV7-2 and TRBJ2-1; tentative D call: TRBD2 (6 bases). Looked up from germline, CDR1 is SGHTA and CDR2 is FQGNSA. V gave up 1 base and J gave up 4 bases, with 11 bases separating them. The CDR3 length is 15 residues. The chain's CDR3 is CASSLEAGRYNEQFF. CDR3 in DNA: TGTGCCAGCAGCTTAGAGGCCGGGAGATACAATGAGCAGTTCTTC.

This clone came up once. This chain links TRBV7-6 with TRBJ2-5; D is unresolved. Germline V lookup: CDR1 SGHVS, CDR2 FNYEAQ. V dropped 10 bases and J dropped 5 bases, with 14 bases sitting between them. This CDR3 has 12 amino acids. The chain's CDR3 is CATSRFSETQYF. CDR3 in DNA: TGTGCCACATCTAGGTTTTCGGAGACCCAGTACTTC.

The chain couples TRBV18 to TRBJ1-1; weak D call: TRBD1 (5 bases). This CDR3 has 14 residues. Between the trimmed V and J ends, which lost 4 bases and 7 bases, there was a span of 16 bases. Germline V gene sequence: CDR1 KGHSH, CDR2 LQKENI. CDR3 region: CASSQQEGMHEAFF. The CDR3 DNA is TGTGCCAGCTCACAACAGGAAGGGATGCATGAAGCTTTCTTT.

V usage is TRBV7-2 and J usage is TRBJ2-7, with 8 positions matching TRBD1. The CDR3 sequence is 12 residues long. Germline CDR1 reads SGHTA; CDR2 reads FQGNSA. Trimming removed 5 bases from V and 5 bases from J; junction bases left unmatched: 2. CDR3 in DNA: TGTGCCAGCAGCCCGGACAGGGACGAGCAGTACTTC. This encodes CASSPDRDEQYF. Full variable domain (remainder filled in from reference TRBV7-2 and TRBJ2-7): GAGVSQSPSNKVTEKGKDVELRCDPISGHTALYWYRQSLGQGLEFLIYFQGNSAPDKSGLPSDRFSAERTGGSVSTLTIQRTQQEDSAVYLCASSPDRDEQYFGPGTRLTVT.

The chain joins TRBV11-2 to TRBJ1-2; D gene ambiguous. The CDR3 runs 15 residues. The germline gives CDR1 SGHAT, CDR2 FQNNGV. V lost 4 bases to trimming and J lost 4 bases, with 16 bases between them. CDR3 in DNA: TGTGCCAGCAGCTCCGTTAGAGGTGTTGGCTATGGCTACACCTTC. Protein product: CASSSVRGVGYGYTF.

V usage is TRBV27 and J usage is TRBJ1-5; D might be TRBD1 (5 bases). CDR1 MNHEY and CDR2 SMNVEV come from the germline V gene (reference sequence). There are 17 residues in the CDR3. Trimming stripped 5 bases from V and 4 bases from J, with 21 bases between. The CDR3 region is CASSLNPGGSRNQPQHF. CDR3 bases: TGTGCCAGCAGTCTTAACCCGGGGGGGAGCCGAAATCAGCCCCAGCATTTT.

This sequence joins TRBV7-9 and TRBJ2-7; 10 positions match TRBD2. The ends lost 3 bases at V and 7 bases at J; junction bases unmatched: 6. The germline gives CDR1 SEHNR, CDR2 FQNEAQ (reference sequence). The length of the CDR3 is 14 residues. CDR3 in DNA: TGTGCCAGCAGCTTCAGCGGGAGGGCCGGAGAGCAGTACTTC. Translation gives CASSFSGRAGEQYF. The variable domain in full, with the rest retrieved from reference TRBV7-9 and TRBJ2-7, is DTGVSQNPRHKITKRGQNVTFRCDPISEHNRLYWYRQTLGQGPEFLTYFQNEAQLEKSRLLSDRFSAERPKGSFSTLEIQRTEQGDSAMYLCASSFSGRAGEQYFGPGTRLTVT.

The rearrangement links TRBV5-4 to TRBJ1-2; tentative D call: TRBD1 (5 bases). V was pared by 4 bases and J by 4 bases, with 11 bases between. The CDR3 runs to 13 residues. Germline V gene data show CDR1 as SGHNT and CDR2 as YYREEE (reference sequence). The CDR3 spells CASSGQGGYGYTF. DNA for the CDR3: TGTGCCAGCAGCGGCCAGGGAGGCTATGGCTACACCTTC.

The CDR3 sequence is CASSFRDRDYEQYF. In DNA, the CDR3 is TGTGCCAGCAGCTTCCGGGACAGGGACTACGAGCAGTACTTC. This sequence joins TRBV7-8 and TRBJ2-7; 9 bases match TRBD1. After removal of 3 bases from V and 3 bases from J, the junction contained 3 bases not matched to a gene. Germline V CDR1 and CDR2: SGHVS, FQNEAQ. The CDR3 runs to 14 residues.

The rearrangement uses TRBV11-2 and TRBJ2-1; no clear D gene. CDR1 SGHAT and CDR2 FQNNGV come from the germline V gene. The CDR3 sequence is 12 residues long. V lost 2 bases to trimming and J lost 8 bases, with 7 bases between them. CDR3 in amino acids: CASSLSRDEQFF. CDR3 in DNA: TGTGCCAGCAGCTTATCCCGCGATGAGCAGTTCTTC.

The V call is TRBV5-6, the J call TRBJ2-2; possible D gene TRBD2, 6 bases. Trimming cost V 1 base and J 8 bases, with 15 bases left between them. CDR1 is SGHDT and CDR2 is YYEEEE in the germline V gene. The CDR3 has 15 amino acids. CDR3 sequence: CASSLYDPGRGELFF. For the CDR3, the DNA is TGTGCCAGCAGCTTGTATGACCCCGGGAGAGGGGAGCTGTTTTTT. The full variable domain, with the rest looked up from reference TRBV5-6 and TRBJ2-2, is DAGVTQSPTHLIKTRGQQVTLRCSPKSGHDTVSWYQQALGQGPQFIFQYYEEEERQRGNFPDRFSGHQFPNYSSELNVNALLLGDSALYLCASSLYDPGRGELFFGEGSRLTVL.

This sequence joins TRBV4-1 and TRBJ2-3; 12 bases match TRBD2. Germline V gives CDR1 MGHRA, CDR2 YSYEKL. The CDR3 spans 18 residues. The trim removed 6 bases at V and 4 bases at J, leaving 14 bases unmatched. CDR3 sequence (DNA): TGCGCCAGCAGTCAGGCGCTAGCGGGGGGGCGTATCTCAGATACGCAGTATTTT. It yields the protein CASSQALAGGRISDTQYF.

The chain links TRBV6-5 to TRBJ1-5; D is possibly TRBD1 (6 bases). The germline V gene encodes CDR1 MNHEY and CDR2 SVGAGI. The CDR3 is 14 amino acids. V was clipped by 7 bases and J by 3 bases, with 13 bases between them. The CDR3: CASTGQIPNQPQHF. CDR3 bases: TGTGCCAGCACAGGACAGATTCCCAATCAGCCCCAGCATTTT.

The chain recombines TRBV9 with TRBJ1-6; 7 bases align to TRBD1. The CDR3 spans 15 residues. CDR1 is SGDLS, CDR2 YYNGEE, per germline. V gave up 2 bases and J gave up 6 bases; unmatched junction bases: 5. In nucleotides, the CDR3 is TGTGCCAGCAGCGTTGGACAGGCCGGTAATTCACCCCTCCACTTT. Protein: CASSVGQAGNSPLHF.

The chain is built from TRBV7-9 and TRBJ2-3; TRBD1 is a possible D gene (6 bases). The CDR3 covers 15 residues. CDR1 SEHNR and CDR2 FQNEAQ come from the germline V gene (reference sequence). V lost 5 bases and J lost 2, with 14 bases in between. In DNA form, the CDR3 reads TGTGCCAGCAGCCTCATCAGGGGTTCCACAGATACGCAGTATTTT. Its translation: CASSLIRGSTDTQYF.

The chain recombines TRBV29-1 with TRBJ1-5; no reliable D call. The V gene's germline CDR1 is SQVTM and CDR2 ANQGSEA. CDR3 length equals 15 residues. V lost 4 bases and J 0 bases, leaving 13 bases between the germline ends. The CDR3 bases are TGCAGCGTTGCGGCCACAGCGGATAGCAATCAGCCCCAGCATTTT. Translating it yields CSVAATADSNQPQHF. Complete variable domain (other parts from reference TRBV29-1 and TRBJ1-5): SAVISQKPSRDICQRGTSLTIQCQVDSQVTMMFWYRQQPGQSLTLIATANQGSEATYESGFVIDKFPISRPNLTFSTLTVSNMSPEDSSIYLCSVAATADSNQPQHFGDGTRLSIL.

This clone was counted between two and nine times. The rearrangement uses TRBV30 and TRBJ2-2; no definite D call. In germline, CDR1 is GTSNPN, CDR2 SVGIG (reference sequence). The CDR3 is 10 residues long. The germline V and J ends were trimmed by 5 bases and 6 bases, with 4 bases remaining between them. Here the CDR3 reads CAWRAGELFF. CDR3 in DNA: TGTGCCTGGCGGGCCGGGGAGCTGTTTTTT. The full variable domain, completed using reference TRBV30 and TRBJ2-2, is SQTIHQWPATLVQPVGSPLSLECTVEGTSNPNLYWYRQAAGRGLQLLFYSVGIGQISSEVPQNLSASRPQDRQFILSSKKLLLSDSGFYLCAWRAGELFFGEGSRLTVL.

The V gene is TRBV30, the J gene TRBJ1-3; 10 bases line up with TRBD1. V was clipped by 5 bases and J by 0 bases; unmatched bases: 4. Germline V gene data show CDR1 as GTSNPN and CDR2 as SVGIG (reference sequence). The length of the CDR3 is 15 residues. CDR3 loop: CAWGQGVISGNTIYF. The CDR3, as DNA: TGTGCCTGGGGACAGGGGGTTATCTCTGGAAACACCATATATTTT. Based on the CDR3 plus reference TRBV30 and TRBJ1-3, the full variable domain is SQTIHQWPATLVQPVGSPLSLECTVEGTSNPNLYWYRQAAGRGLQLLFYSVGIGQISSEVPQNLSASRPQDRQFILSSKKLLLSDSGFYLCAWGQGVISGNTIYFGEGSWLTVV.

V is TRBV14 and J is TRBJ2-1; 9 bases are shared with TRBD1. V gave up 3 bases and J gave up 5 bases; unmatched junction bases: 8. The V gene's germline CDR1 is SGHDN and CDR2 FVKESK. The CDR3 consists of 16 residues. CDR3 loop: CASSQTGGRADNEQFF. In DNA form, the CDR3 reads TGTGCCAGCAGCCAGACAGGGGGGAGGGCCGACAATGAGCAGTTCTTC.